This T cell receptor beta chain was identified in a study of vaccination effects on CD4 cells after COVID-19. This table comes from immunoSEQ multiplex PCR, and its TCRdb copy is limited to in-frame clones, with some not included. The repertoire holds under 75,000 clones, with about four fifths as singletons. CD4+ T cells specific for antigen were expanded with viral peptide pools by the ViraFEST assay before sequencing. Cultured cells yielded isolated CD4+ T cells after 10 to 11 days. Nucleocapsid antibodies were negative in the vaccine recipients, who had never had SARS-CoV-2 infection. For each well, 1.9 million or so PBMC were cultured with 8.5 to 10 IU/ml IL-2 and around 9.6 ug/ml peptides. At days 3 and 7, half of the medium was exchanged for IL-2 medium. Study findings and constraints: The study dataset contains few convalescent patients and includes no early post-infection timepoints. Common cold coronavirus cross-reactivity was shown by only 1 of 255 vaccine-induced clones in healthy vaccinees.

There are 15 residues in the CDR3. The junction had 7 bases not matched to a gene; V was cut back by 2 bases and J by 5 bases. In germline, CDR1 is SGHRS, CDR2 YFSETQ. About this clone: As yet, its antigen is unknown.

The chain links TRBV5-1 to TRBJ2-5; 9 positions agree with TRBD1. This TCR was recovered from a human donor who received a COVID-19 vaccine. The material sequenced was CD4+ T cells from PBMCs cultured with SARS-CoV-2 spike peptides, taken before COVID-19 vaccination. The DNA of the CDR3 is TGCGCCAGCAGCTTAACAGGGGGCTCGGAGGAGACCCAGTACTTC. Translated: CASSLTGGSEETQYF. The full variable domain, in which reference TRBV5-1 and TRBJ2-5 provide the parts outside the CDR3, is KAGVTQTPRYLIKTRGQQVTLSCSPISGHRSVSWYQQTPGQGLQFLFEYFSETQRNKGNFPGRFSGRQFSNSRSEMNVSTLELGDSALYLCASSLTGGSEETQYFGPGTRLLVL.